These 30 T cell receptor beta chains originate from one sample sequenced in a study of T cell repertoires in cytomegalovirus infection. MiXCR, applied by TCRdb to the reads, yields one record per CDR3 protein. Of about 310,000 distinct CDR3 sequences listed, under 20% are singletons. The sample was PBMCs. These receptors were taken from a human donor in good health (CMV status not recorded). Some clones in this sample may be carry-over from other donors' samples.

The chain joins TRBV10-3 to TRBJ2-7, with TRBD2 matching 7 bases. The J segment lost 3 bases and the V segment lost 3 bases, leaving 5 bases of the junction unmatched. The CDR3 has 14 residues. Germline CDR1 is ENHRY and CDR2 is SYGVKD. CDR3 sequence: CAISDGSGDYEQYF. CDR3 DNA: TGTGCCATCAGTGATGGAAGCGGGGACTACGAGCAGTACTTC.

The chain links TRBV20-1 to TRBJ2-3; D unresolved. Germline V gives CDR1 DFQATT, CDR2 SNEGSKA (reference sequence). This CDR3 contains 12 residues. Trimming removed 3 bases at V and 5 bases at J, with 9 bases between. In DNA form, the CDR3 reads TGCAGTGCTAGGCCCTTAGAAGATACGCAGTATTTT. It yields the protein CSARPLEDTQYF.

This clonotype has a count of ten or more. The chain couples TRBV6-2 or TRBV6-3 to TRBJ2-7, with D maybe TRBD1 (5 bases). Germline V CDR1 and CDR2: MNHEY, SVGEGT. The CDR3 length is 13 residues. Trimming left V 8 bases short and J 3 bases short, with 14 bases between. The CDR3 bases are TGTGCCAGCCGCGACAGTACGGTCTACGAGCAGTACTTC. This sequence encodes CASRDSTVYEQYF.

The chain is built from TRBV10-3 and TRBJ2-7; D not certain. Trimming took 3 bases from V and 4 from J, leaving 19 bases between them. This CDR3 has 16 amino acids. Germline values: CDR1 ENHRY, CDR2 SYGVKD. The CDR3: CAISDETGVGPYEQYF. The CDR3 region has the DNA TGTGCCATCAGTGACGAAACTGGGGTTGGACCTTACGAGCAGTACTTC.

This clonotype has just a few counts. This sequence joins TRBV15 and TRBJ2-5, with TRBD1 matching over 8 bases. The germline CDR1 and CDR2 sequences are LNHNV and YYDKDF (reference sequence). The junction had 8 bases not matched to a gene; V was cut back by 4 bases and J by 1 base. This CDR3 has 16 amino acids. For the CDR3, the DNA is TGTGCCACCAGCACCCCGGGACAGGTTATCCAAGAGACCCAGTACTTC. Its protein product is CATSTPGQVIQETQYF. The complete variable domain, with remaining parts taken from reference TRBV15 and TRBJ2-5, reads DAMVIQNPRYQVTQFGKPVTLSCSQTLNHNVMYWYQQKSSQAPKLLFHYYDKDFNNEADTPDNFQSRRPNTSFCFLDIRSPGLGDTAMYLCATSTPGQVIQETQYFGPGTRLLVL.

This clonotype showed up just a few times. The rearrangement uses TRBV6-6 and TRBJ2-1, with D possibly called TRBD1 or TRBD2 (7 bases each). V dropped 6 bases and J dropped 5 bases, with 14 bases sitting between them. This CDR3 is 14 amino acids long. Germline CDR1 MNHNY, CDR2 SVGAGI (reference sequence). CDR3 sequence: CASRNRGGDNEQFF. Written as DNA, the CDR3 is TGTGCCAGCAGGAACAGGGGAGGGGACAATGAGCAGTTCTTC.

This clonotype was seen more than once but under ten times. This rearrangement joins TRBV6-1 to TRBJ1-5, with D unresolved. The CDR3 runs to 11 residues. Trimming took 3 bases from V and 15 from J, leaving 12 bases between them. The V gene's germline CDR1 is MNHNS and CDR2 SASEGT. The CDR3 sequence is CASSDHGLSHF. DNA for the CDR3: TGTGCCAGCAGTGACCACGGGTTGTCGCATTTT.

This clonotype has a handful of counts. The V gene is TRBV20-1, the J gene TRBJ1-1; no firm D call. Trimming removed 6 bases at V and 3 bases at J, with 8 bases between. This CDR3 is built from 11 residues. Germline V gives CDR1 DFQATT, CDR2 SNEGSKA (reference sequence). CDR3 nucleotide sequence: TGCAGTGCCCCAGACTACACTGAAGCTTTCTTT. Translating it yields CSAPDYTEAFF.

This clonotype was detected many times. The chain combines TRBV7-2 with TRBJ2-3; TRBD2 matches 7 bases. The CDR3 runs 18 residues. V lost 1 base and J lost 2; bases outside the gene matches: 12. In germline, CDR1 is SGHTA, CDR2 FQGNSA. The DNA of the CDR3 is TGTGCCAGCAGCTTAGTTCGGGCTCTAGCGGTTGTCACAGATACGCAGTATTTT. Its protein product is CASSLVRALAVVTDTQYF.

This clonotype was observed many times. The chain has TRBV7-9 and TRBJ2-3, with 11 bases fitting TRBD2. After removal of 5 bases from V and 6 bases from J, the junction contained 10 bases not matched to a gene. Germline loops: CDR1 SEHNR, CDR2 FQNEAQ (reference sequence). The CDR3 extends over 16 amino acids. The CDR3 coding sequence is TGTGCCAGCAGCAAAGAGGGCCTAGCGGGGGGTGATACGCAGTATTTT. It codes for CASSKEGLAGGDTQYF.

This clonotype was counted only a few times. The chain employs TRBV12-3 or TRBV12-4 and TRBJ1-1; TRBD1 might be the D (5 bases). The CDR3 length is 14 residues. V lost 3 bases to trimming and J lost 3 bases, with 11 bases between them. This CDR3 is CASSFTGEDTEAFF. CDR3 DNA sequence: TGTGCCAGCAGTTTCACGGGGGAGGACACTGAAGCTTTCTTT.

This clonotype was seen more than once but under ten times. The chain recombines TRBV6-5 with TRBJ1-2; D not certain. CDR3 length: 13 residues. Between the trimmed V and J ends, which lost 6 bases and 2 bases, there was a span of 10 bases. CDR1 MNHEY and CDR2 SVGAGI come from the germline V gene. CDR3 sequence reads: CASSRDENYGYTF. CDR3 coding DNA: TGTGCCAGCAGCCGCGACGAGAACTATGGCTACACCTTC.

This clonotype was picked up a small number of times. The rearrangement uses TRBV7-9 and TRBJ2-5; D is possibly TRBD2 (7 bases). Germline V gene sequence: CDR1 SEHNR, CDR2 FQNEAQ (reference sequence). V was clipped by 7 bases and J by 2 bases, with 17 bases between them. The CDR3 runs 15 residues. CDR3 sequence: CASTPIGGQQETQYF. The CDR3 coding sequence is TGTGCCAGCACCCCGATCGGGGGGCAACAAGAGACCCAGTACTTC.

This clonotype was detected many times. V and J are TRBV7-2 and TRBJ1-5; tentative D call: TRBD1 (5 bases). CDR1 is SGHTA and CDR2 is FQGNSA in the germline V gene. The CDR3 is 14 amino acids. The V end was cut by 3 bases, the J end by 3 bases, with 9 bases between. The CDR3 spells CASSLGLTNQPQHF. For the CDR3, the DNA is TGTGCCAGCAGCTTGGGACTTACCAATCAGCCCCAGCATTTT.

This clonotype has only a few counts. The chain links TRBV27 to TRBJ2-7; no reliable D call. This CDR3 region has 13 residues. Germline V gives CDR1 MNHEY, CDR2 SMNVEV (reference sequence). V lost 2 bases and J lost 1, with 6 bases in between. The CDR3 is CASSLEASYEQYF. The CDR3, as DNA: TGTGCCAGCAGTTTAGAAGCTTCCTACGAGCAGTACTTC.

This clonotype was recorded a few times. This chain connects TRBV12-3 or TRBV12-4 to TRBJ1-5; the match to TRBD1 covers 10 bases. The ends lost 1 base at V and 3 bases at J; junction bases unmatched: 3. There are 16 residues in the CDR3. The CDR3 nucleotides are TGTGCCAGCAGTTTAGGGGACAGGGGCCCCAATCAGCCCCAGCATTTT. Translation: CASSLGDRGPNQPQHF.

This clonotype has only a few counts. The J gene is TRBJ2-3, the V gene TRBV24-1; D remains ambiguous. The V and J ends lost 3 bases and 6 bases respectively, with 9 bases between them. The CDR3 extends over 13 amino acids. Per the germline V gene, CDR1 is KGHDR and CDR2 is SFDVKD. The CDR3 sequence: CATSDPGVDTQYF. The DNA for the CDR3 is TGTGCCACCAGTGATCCTGGGGTTGATACGCAGTATTTT.

This clonotype was seen a few times. The chain employs TRBV5-4 and TRBJ2-5, with 9 bases identical to TRBD2. Germline loops: CDR1 SGHNT, CDR2 YYREEE (reference sequence). Trimming at V came to 4 bases and at J to 4 bases, leaving 5 bases not matched to a gene. This CDR3 has 14 amino acids. This CDR3 is CASSLRAGGETQYF. DNA of the CDR3: TGTGCCAGCAGCCTCAGAGCGGGAGGAGAGACCCAGTACTTC.

This clonotype occurred a few times. This chain joins TRBV4-2 and TRBJ1-2; D might be TRBD1 (6 bases). V was clipped by 3 bases and J by 11 bases, with 19 bases between them. CDR3 size: 14 residues. Germline V gives CDR1 LGHNA, CDR2 YNFKEQ. CDR3 residues: CASSQEGGTTSYTF. The CDR3 DNA reads as TGTGCCAGCAGCCAGGAGGGGGGCACGACTTCTTACACCTTC.

This clonotype showed up just a few times. The chain uses TRBV27 and TRBJ1-4, with TRBD1 matching over 8 bases. With 3 bases clipped from V and 0 bases from J, the junction kept 3 bases outside the gene matches. The CDR3 covers 16 residues. Germline assignment: CDR1 MNHEY and CDR2 SMNVEV (reference sequence). The CDR3 DNA reads TGTGCCAGCAGTTTCAGGGGGCTTGCAACTAATGAAAAACTGTTTTTT. It is translated as CASSFRGLATNEKLFF.

This clonotype has a count of ten or more. V is TRBV7-2 and J is TRBJ1-1; TRBD1 might be the D (5 bases). V was clipped by 1 base and J by 0 bases, with 18 bases between them. Germline V CDR1 and CDR2: SGHTA, FQGNSA. CDR3 length equals 18 residues. Written as DNA, the CDR3 is TGTGCCAGCAGCTTAGATCTGGGGCCGGGACTCATGAACACTGAAGCTTTCTTT. Translation gives CASSLDLGPGLMNTEAFF.

This chain uses TRBV4-3 with TRBJ2-3; perhaps TRBD1 as D (6 bases). The CDR3 consists of 16 residues. Germline assignment: CDR1 LGHNA and CDR2 YSLEER. Trimming removed 1 base from V and 1 base from J, with 12 bases in between. CDR3 DNA sequence: TGCGCCAGCAGCCAAGTCAAATACAGGGGCACAGATACGCAGTATTTT. Its translation is CASSQVKYRGTDTQYF.

This clonotype showed up just a few times. Its ends do not fully match the called genes, so a read error is possible. V gene TRBV7-7 combines with J gene TRBJ2-3; 9 bases line up with TRBD2. This CDR3 comprises 15 residues. Germline V gene sequence: CDR1 SSHAT, CDR2 FNYEAQ (reference sequence). The CDR3 nucleotides are TGTGCTAGCAGCGCAGGACTAGCGCGCACAGATACGCAGTATTTT. Translated: CASSAGLARTDTQYF.

At least ten counts were recorded for this clonotype. The chain combines TRBV10-3 with TRBJ1-1, with D hard to call. The V end was cut by 6 bases, the J end by 0 bases, with 20 bases between. Per the germline V gene, CDR1 is ENHRY and CDR2 is SYGVKD. There are 17 residues in the CDR3. CDR3 bases: TGTGCCATCAGCGAGCGGATGGAGGGAACTCTGAACACTGAAGCTTTCTTT. It is translated as CAISERMEGTLNTEAFF.

This CDR3 is CASSLSGVQGEQYF. CDR3 in DNA: TGTGCCAGCAGTCTTTCCGGGGTTCAAGGCGAGCAGTACTTC. V is TRBV28 and J is TRBJ2-7; a possible D gene is TRBD2 (5 bases). There are 14 residues in the CDR3. V was pared by 5 bases and J by 6 bases, with 17 bases between. Germline CDR1 reads MDHEN; CDR2 reads SYDVKM. The whole variable domain, filled in from reference TRBV28 and TRBJ2-7, reads DVKVTQSSRYLVKRTGEKVFLECVQDMDHENMFWYRQDPGLGLRLIYFSYDVKMKEKGDIPEGYSVSREKKERFSLILESASTNQTSMYLCASSLSGVQGEQYFGPGTRLTVT.

This clonotype has ten or more counts. The genes are TRBV7-2 and TRBJ2-6; TRBD1 aligns across 8 bases. Losses at the gene ends were 3 bases for V and 3 bases for J; bases not matched to a gene: 10. The CDR3 has 18 residues. In germline, CDR1 is SGHTA, CDR2 FQGNSA. CDR3 in DNA: TGTGCCAGCAGCTTTACCGGGACAGGAGCTATTGGGGCCAACGTCCTGACTTTC. Protein sequence: CASSFTGTGAIGANVLTF.

The rearrangement uses TRBV19 and TRBJ2-7, with TRBD1 identical over 11 bases. The CDR3 length is 16 residues. The J segment lost 2 bases and the V segment lost 10 bases, leaving 13 bases of the junction unmatched. Germline lookup yields CDR1 LNHDA and CDR2 SQIVND (reference sequence). CDR3 loop: CATIALDRGPPYEQYF. As DNA, the CDR3 is TGTGCCACTATTGCCCTGGACAGGGGGCCCCCCTACGAGCAGTACTTC. Based on the CDR3 plus reference TRBV19 and TRBJ2-7, the full variable domain is DGGITQSPKYLFRKEGQNVTLSCEQNLNHDAMYWYRQDPGQGLRLIYYSQIVNDFQKGDIAEGYSVSREKKESFPLTVTSAQKNPTAFYLCATIALDRGPPYEQYFGPGTRLTVT.

The chain carries TRBV15 and TRBJ1-4; weak D call: TRBD1 (6 bases). With 1 base removed from V and 6 bases from J, the gap between germline ends came to 12 bases. CDR3 length: 15 residues. Germline V gene lookup returns CDR1 LNHNV and CDR2 YYDKDF (reference sequence). The CDR3 DNA is TGTGCCACCAGCAGAGTATTGGACAGCCATGAAAAACTGTTTTTT. Protein product: CATSRVLDSHEKLFF.

This clonotype was picked up a small number of times. The genes are TRBV5-5 and TRBJ2-7, with 8 bases that match TRBD1. Per germline, CDR1 SGHKS and CDR2 YYEKEE (reference sequence). The CDR3 has 15 residues. V was pared by 1 base and J by 0 bases, with 3 bases of the junction left unmatched. CDR3: CASSLQGANSYEQYF. CDR3 sequence (DNA): TGTGCCAGCAGCTTGCAGGGGGCGAACTCCTACGAGCAGTACTTC.

This clonotype was detected only a few times. V and J are TRBV9 and TRBJ2-3; TRBD2 aligns across 10 bases. CDR1 and CDR2 (germline): SGDLS, YYNGEE. The V gene end was trimmed by 0 bases and the J gene end by 0 bases; junction bases not matched to a gene: 10. There are 19 residues in the CDR3. The CDR3 protein is CASSVALTSGDSSTDTQYF. The CDR3 nucleotides are TGTGCCAGCAGCGTAGCTCTTACTAGCGGGGATTCTAGCACAGATACGCAGTATTTT.